These 10 T cell receptor beta chains originate from one sample sequenced in a study of blood T cells in healthy people across ages. Primed by a sample-barcoded 5' primer and a J-beta primer mix, a second PCR proceeded for 7 to 11 cycles. TCRdb independently ran MiXCR on the 5' RACE reads; one entry per CDR3 protein. In the table there are some 1.5 million distinct CDR3 sequences, 35% to 45% of which are singletons. Material: blood. Source of these receptors: a woman under 30 in good health.

The J gene is TRBJ2-1, the V gene TRBV5-1; TRBD2 matches at 9 bases. CDR1 is SGHRS and CDR2 is YFSETQ in the germline V gene. V gave up 4 bases and J gave up 5 bases; unmatched junction bases: 7. The CDR3 is made up of 15 amino acids. DNA for the CDR3: TGCGCCAGCAGCCCTGGACTAGCGAGGAACAATGAGCAGTTCTTC. It specifies CASSPGLARNNEQFF.

CDR3 sequence (DNA): TGTGCCAGCACCGTTGGTGAAGCTTTCTTT. This codes for CASTVGEAFF. The chain combines TRBV7-9 with TRBJ1-1; D call uncertain. The CDR3 runs to 10 residues. V dropped 7 bases and J dropped 7 bases, with 7 bases sitting between them. CDR1 and CDR2 from the germline V gene are SEHNR and FQNEAQ (reference sequence).

The chain has TRBV28 and TRBJ1-1; D gene ambiguous. CDR1 and CDR2 from the germline V gene are MDHEN and SYDVKM. CDR3 length: 12 amino acids. The V end lost 4 bases, the J end lost 4 bases, and 7 bases lay between the germline ends. The DNA of the CDR3 is TGTGCCAGCAGTTCCCGGATCACTGAAGCTTTCTTT. The encoded protein is CASSSRITEAFF. Combining the CDR3 with reference TRBV28 and TRBJ1-1 gives the whole variable domain DVKVTQSSRYLVKRTGEKVFLECVQDMDHENMFWYRQDPGLGLRLIYFSYDVKMKEKGDIPEGYSVSREKKERFSLILESASTNQTSMYLCASSSRITEAFFGQGTRLTVV.

This clonotype has at least ten counts. The J gene is TRBJ1-2, the V gene TRBV7-2; D is ambiguous. Per germline, CDR1 SGHTA and CDR2 FQGNSA. The CDR3 length is 14 residues. The ends were cut back, 6 bases at V and 2 bases at J, with 13 bases in the middle. The CDR3 DNA reads TGTGCCAGCAGTCCCAGGACGGGGAACTATGGCTACACCTTC. Amino acids: CASSPRTGNYGYTF.

The chain carries TRBV5-5 and TRBJ2-7; 12 bases agree with TRBD2. Germline CDR1 and CDR2: SGHKS and YYEKEE (reference sequence). There are 14 residues in the CDR3. Unmatched junction bases numbered 3, after V lost 2 bases and J lost 6 bases. The CDR3 nucleotides read TGTGCCAGCAGCTTCGGACTAGCGGGAACCGAGCAGTACTTC. It codes for CASSFGLAGTEQYF.

This clonotype was counted between two and nine times. A read error may account for a junction end that differs from germline. This chain connects TRBV7-2 to TRBJ2-3; D unclear. Per the germline V gene, CDR1 is SGHTA and CDR2 is FQGNSA. This CDR3 is built from 13 residues. The CDR3 loop is CASRLEKTDTQYF. CDR3 bases: TGTGCCAGCAGATTAGAGAAGACAGATACGCAGTATTTT.

The chain employs TRBV19 and TRBJ2-6, with a possible D match to TRBD1 (5 bases). V gave up 3 bases and J gave up 2 bases, with 14 bases separating them. This CDR3 contains 17 residues. Germline V gene lookup returns CDR1 LNHDA and CDR2 SQIVND (reference sequence). CDR3 protein: CASSIQGRTAGANVLTF. The CDR3 nucleotides read TGTGCCAGTAGTATCCAGGGCCGAACGGCTGGGGCCAACGTCCTGACTTTC.

The chain is built from TRBV3-1 and TRBJ1-2; D unresolved. Trimming removed 2 bases at V and 3 bases at J, with 13 bases between. The CDR3 is 15 residues long. Germline values: CDR1 LGHDT, CDR2 YNNKEL (reference sequence). The CDR3 DNA sequence: TGTGCCAGCAGCCAATGCTGTCTCTTCGACTATGGCTACACCTTC. Its translation: CASSQCCLFDYGYTF.

The chain recombines TRBV25-1 with TRBJ2-7; 8 nucleotides match TRBD1. Germline V gene data show CDR1 as MGHDK and CDR2 as SYGVNS. The CDR3 has 16 residues. Trimming cost V 4 bases and J 2 bases; bases outside gene matches: 10. The CDR3 DNA follows: TGTGCCAGCAGTGGACCCGGACAGGGCCGCCCCTACGAGCAGTACTTC. Translating it yields CASSGPGQGRPYEQYF.

The V call is TRBV7-3, the J call TRBJ2-1, with TRBD2 as a possible D gene (6 bases). Germline V gene lookup returns CDR1 SGHTA and CDR2 FQGTGA. The V end was cut by 3 bases, the J end by 4 bases, with 16 bases between. The CDR3 runs to 16 residues. The CDR3 protein is CASSLGDSTLYNEQFF. The CDR3 DNA reads TGTGCCAGCAGCTTGGGGGACTCGACTCTTTACAATGAGCAGTTCTTC.